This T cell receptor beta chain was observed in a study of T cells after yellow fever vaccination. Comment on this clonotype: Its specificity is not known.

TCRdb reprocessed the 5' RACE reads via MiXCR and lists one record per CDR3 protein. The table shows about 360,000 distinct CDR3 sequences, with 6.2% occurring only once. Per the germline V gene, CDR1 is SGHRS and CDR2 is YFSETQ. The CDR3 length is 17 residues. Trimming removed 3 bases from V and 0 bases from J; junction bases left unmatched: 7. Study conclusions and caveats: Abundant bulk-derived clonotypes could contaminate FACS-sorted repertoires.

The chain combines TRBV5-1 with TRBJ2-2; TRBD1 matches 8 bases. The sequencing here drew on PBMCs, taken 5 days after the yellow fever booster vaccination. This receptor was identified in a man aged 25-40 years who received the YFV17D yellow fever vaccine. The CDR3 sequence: CASSWYSGGANTGELFF. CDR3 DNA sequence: TGCGCCAGCAGCTGGTATTCAGGGGGCGCGAACACCGGGGAGCTGTTTTTT.